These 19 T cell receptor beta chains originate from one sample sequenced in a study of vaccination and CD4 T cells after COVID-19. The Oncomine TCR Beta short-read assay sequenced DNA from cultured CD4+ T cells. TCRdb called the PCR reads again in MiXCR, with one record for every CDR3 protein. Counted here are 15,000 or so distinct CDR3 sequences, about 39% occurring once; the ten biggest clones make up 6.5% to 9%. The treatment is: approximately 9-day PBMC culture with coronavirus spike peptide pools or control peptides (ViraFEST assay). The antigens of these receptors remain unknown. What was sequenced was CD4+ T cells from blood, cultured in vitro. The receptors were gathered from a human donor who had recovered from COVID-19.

In DNA, the CDR3 is TGCAGTGCTAGTGGAAGGACACCCGCTTCGAACTATGGCTACACCTTC. Translation: CSASGRTPASNYGYTF. The chain uses TRBV20-1 and TRBJ1-2, with D possibly being TRBD1 (5 bases). Trimming took 3 bases from V and 2 from J, leaving 19 bases between them. This CDR3 contains 16 residues. CDR1 and CDR2 from the germline V gene are DFQATT and SNEGSKA (reference sequence).

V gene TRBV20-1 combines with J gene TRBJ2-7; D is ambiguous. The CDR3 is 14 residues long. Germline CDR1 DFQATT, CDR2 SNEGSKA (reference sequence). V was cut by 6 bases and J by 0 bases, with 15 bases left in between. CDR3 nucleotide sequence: TGCAGTGCCCCCCGGGCGAAGAGCTCCTACGAGCAGTACTTC. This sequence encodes CSAPRAKSSYEQYF.

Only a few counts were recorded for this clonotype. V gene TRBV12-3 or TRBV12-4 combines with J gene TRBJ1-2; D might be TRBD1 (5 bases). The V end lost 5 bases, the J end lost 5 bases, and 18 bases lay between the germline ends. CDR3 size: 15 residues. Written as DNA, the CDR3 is TGTGCCAGCAGTCCGAATCAGGGTTTAGGGTATGGCTACACCTTC. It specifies CASSPNQGLGYGYTF.

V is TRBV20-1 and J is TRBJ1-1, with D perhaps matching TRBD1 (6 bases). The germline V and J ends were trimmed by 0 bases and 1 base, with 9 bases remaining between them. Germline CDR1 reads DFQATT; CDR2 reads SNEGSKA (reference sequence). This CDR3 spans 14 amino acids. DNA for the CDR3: TGCAGTGCTAGAGATGGACAGACGAACACTGAAGCTTTCTTT. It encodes CSARDGQTNTEAFF.

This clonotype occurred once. This CDR3 is CASSNLVPPNTEAFF. DNA of the CDR3: TGTGCCAGTTCCAATCTCGTCCCACCGAACACTGAAGCTTTCTTT. The V gene is TRBV19, the J gene TRBJ1-1; no clear D. Germline assignment: CDR1 LNHDA and CDR2 SQIVND (reference sequence). The V gene lost 8 bases and the J gene lost 1 base, with 17 bases spanning the gap. The CDR3 length is 15 residues.

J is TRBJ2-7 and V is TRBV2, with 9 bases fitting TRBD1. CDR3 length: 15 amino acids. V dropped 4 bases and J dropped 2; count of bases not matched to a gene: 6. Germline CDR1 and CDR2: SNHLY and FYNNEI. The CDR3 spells CASSGGGQGTYEQYF. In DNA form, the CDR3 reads TGTGCCAGCAGTGGTGGGGGACAGGGCACCTACGAGCAGTACTTC.

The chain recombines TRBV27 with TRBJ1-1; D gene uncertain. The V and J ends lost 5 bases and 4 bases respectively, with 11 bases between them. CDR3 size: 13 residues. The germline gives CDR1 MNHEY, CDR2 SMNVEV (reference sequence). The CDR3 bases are TGTGCCAGCAGTCTAGGGTGGGGCACTGAAGCTTTCTTT. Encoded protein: CASSLGWGTEAFF.

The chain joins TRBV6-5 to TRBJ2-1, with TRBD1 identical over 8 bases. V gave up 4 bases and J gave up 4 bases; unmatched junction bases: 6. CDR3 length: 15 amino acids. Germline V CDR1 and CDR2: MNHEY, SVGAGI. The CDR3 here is CASSSQGGPYNEQFF. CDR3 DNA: TGTGCCAGCAGTTCACAGGGGGGTCCTTACAATGAGCAGTTCTTC.

The CDR3 region has the DNA TGTGCCACCAGTAGAGGGGGAGGGGGCACCAACACCGGGGAGCTGTTTTTT. This encodes CATSRGGGGTNTGELFF. The chain couples TRBV24-1 to TRBJ2-2, with D perhaps assigned TRBD1 or TRBD2 (7 bases each). This CDR3 contains 17 residues. Germline CDR1 and CDR2: KGHDR and SFDVKD. V gave up 6 bases and J gave up 2 bases, with 18 bases separating them.

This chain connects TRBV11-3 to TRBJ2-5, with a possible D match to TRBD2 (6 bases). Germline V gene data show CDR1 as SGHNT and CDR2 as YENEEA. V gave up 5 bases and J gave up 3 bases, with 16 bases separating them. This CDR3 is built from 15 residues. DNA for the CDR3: TGTGCCAGCAGCATTCGCCGGGACTTCGAAGAGACCCAGTACTTC. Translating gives CASSIRRDFEETQYF.

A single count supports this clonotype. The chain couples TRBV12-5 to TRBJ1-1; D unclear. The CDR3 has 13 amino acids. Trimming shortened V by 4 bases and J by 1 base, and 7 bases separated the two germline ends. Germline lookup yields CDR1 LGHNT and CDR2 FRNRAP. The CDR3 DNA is TGTGCTAGTGGTTGGGGTCAGAACACTGAAGCTTTCTTT. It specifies CASGWGQNTEAFF.

In DNA, the CDR3 is TGTGCCAGCGCGACCGAGGGGTCTGAAGCTTTCTTT. This translates into CASATEGSEAFF. The J gene is TRBJ1-1, the V gene TRBV7-9; a weak D match, TRBD1 (5 bases). The CDR3 sequence is 12 residues long. Per germline, CDR1 SEHNR and CDR2 FQNEAQ (reference sequence). V shed 8 bases and J shed 6 bases, with 13 bases lying between them.

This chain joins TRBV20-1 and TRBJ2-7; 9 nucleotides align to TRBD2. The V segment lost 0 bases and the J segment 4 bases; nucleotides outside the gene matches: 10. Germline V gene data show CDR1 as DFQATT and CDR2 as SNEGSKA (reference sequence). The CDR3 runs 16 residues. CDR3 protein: CSARDQVSAGGYEQYF. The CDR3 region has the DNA TGCAGTGCTAGAGATCAAGTAAGCGCGGGAGGGTACGAGCAGTACTTC.

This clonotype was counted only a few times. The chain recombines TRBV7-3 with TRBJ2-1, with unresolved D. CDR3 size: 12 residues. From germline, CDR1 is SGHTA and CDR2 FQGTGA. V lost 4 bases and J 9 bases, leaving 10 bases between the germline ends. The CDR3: CASSSPHGEQFF. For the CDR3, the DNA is TGTGCCAGCAGCTCCCCGCATGGTGAGCAGTTCTTC. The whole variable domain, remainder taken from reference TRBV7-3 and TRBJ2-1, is GAGVSQTPSNKVTEKGKYVELRCDPISGHTALYWYRQSLGQGPEFLIYFQGTGAADDSGLPNDRFFAVRPEGSVSTLKIQRTERGDSAVYLCASSSPHGEQFFGPGTRLTVL.

The CDR3 loop is CASSLPGASFEAFF. The CDR3 coding sequence is TGTGCCAGCTCACTCCCGGGCGCCAGCTTTGAAGCTTTCTTT. The genes are TRBV18 and TRBJ1-1; no clear D. V was cut by 4 bases and J by 7 bases, with 16 bases left in between. This CDR3 region has 14 residues. CDR1 and CDR2 (germline): KGHSH, LQKENI. The whole variable domain, filled in from reference TRBV18 and TRBJ1-1, reads NAGVMQNPRHLVRRRGQEARLRCSPMKGHSHVYWYRQLPEEGLKFMVYLQKENIIDESGMPKERFSAEFPKEGPSILRIQQVVRGDSAAYFCASSLPGASFEAFFGQGTRLTVV.

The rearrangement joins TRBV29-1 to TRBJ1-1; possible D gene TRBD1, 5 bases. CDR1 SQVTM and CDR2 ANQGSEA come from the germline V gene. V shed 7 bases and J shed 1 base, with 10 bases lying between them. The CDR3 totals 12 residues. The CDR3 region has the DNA TGCAGCGCCGGGACTGAGAACACTGAAGCTTTCTTT. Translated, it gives CSAGTENTEAFF. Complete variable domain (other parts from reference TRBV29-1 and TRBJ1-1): SAVISQKPSRDICQRGTSLTIQCQVDSQVTMMFWYRQQPGQSLTLIATANQGSEATYESGFVIDKFPISRPNLTFSTLTVSNMSPEDSSIYLCSAGTENTEAFFGQGTRLTVV.

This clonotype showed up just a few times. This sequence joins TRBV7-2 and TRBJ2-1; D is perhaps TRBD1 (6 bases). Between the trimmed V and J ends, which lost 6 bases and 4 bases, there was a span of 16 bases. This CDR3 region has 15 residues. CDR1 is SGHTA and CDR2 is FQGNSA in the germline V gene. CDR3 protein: CASRKDRSAYNEQFF. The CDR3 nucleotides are TGTGCCAGCAGGAAAGACAGGTCTGCTTACAATGAGCAGTTCTTC.

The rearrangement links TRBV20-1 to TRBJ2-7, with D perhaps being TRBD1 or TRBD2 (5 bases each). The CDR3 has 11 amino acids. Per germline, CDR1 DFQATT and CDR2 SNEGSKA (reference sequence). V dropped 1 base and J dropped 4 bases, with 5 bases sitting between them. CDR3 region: CSARGGYEQYF. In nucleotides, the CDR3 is TGCAGTGCTAGAGGGGGGTACGAGCAGTACTTC.

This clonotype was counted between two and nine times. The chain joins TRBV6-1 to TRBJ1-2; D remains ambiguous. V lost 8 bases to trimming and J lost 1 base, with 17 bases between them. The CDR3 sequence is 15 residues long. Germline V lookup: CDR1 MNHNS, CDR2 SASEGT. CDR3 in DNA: TGTGCCAGCCTTTCGGAACACAACTTTAACTATGGCTACACCTTC. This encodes CASLSEHNFNYGYTF.